This is a list of T cell receptor beta chains from one sample in a study of cytotoxic CD8 clonotypes in ibrutinib-treated CLL. TCRdb's table, derived via immunoSEQ multiplex PCR, lists solely in-frame clones and lacks some. The data hold about 50,000 clones, with roughly 58% observed a single time. The material sequenced was PBMCs, taken at disease progression, from a patient treated with ibrutinib. The receptors originated from a human donor with chronic lymphocytic leukemia. Both conserved end residues are part of each CDR3. The D gene is left open where the match is weak. Size is stated for part of the rows, as once, few or many counts, or as a class when the clone is expanded.

D gene | clone size | J gene | V gene | CDR3 protein | CDR3 DNA
NA | few | TRBJ2-2 | TRBV4-1 | CASSHKDSSGELFF | TGCGCCAGCAGCCATAAAGACAGCAGCGGGGAGCTGTTTTTT
NA | once | TRBJ2-2 | TRBV7-2 | CASSLVPPGAGELFF | TGTGCCAGCAGCTTAGTTCCCCCGGGGGCCGGGGAGCTGTTTTTT
TRBD2 | NA | TRBJ2-3 | TRBV15 | CATSRRFAGGQDTQYF | TGTGCCACCAGCAGGAGGTTCGCGGGGGGGCAAGATACGCAGTATTTT
NA | NA | TRBJ2-3 | TRBV6-4 | CASAAYSTDTQYF | TGTGCCAGCGCGGCTTACAGCACAGATACGCAGTATTTT
TRBD1 | few | TRBJ1-4 | TRBV30 | CAWTGQGARPNEKLFF | TGTGCCTGGACTGGACAGGGGGCGCGTCCTAATGAAAAACTGTTTTTT
TRBD1 | NA | TRBJ1-5 | TRBV27 | CASRSARGEYSNQPQHF | TGTGCCAGCCGAAGTGCCAGGGGGGAGTATAGCAATCAGCCCCAGCATTTT
NA | once | TRBJ2-7 | TRBV5-1 | CASAQGSVSYEQYF | TGCGCCAGTGCTCAGGGGTCCGTATCCTACGAGCAGTACTTC
TRBD2 | many | TRBJ2-3 | TRBV18 | CASSWTSGTYTDTQYF | TGTGCCAGCTCATGGACTAGCGGGACCTACACAGATACGCAGTATTTT
NA | many | TRBJ2-7 | TRBV4-3 | CASSQGFGAYEQYF | TGCGCCAGCAGCCAAGGGTTTGGGGCCTACGAGCAGTACTTC
TRBD2 | NA | TRBJ2-3 | TRBV7-9 | CASSQSGGAADTQYF | TGTGCCAGCAGCCAAAGCGGGGGGGCGGCAGATACGCAGTATTTT
TRBD2 | NA | TRBJ2-2 | TRBV5-6 | CASSLTGLAGNTGELFF | TGTGCCAGCAGCTTAACGGGACTAGCTGGGAATACCGGGGAGCTGTTTTTT
NA | NA | TRBJ1-1 | TRBV7-9 | CASSLEGKAFF | TGTGCCAGCAGCTTAGAGGGTAAAGCTTTCTTT
NA | NA | TRBJ1-4 | TRBV30 | CAWNEGTNEKLFF | TGTGCCTGGAACGAGGGGACTAATGAAAAACTGTTTTTT
TRBD2 | NA | TRBJ2-3 | TRBV9 | CASSLRTSGGTDTQYF | TGTGCCAGCAGCCTCAGGACTAGCGGGGGAACAGATACGCAGTATTTT